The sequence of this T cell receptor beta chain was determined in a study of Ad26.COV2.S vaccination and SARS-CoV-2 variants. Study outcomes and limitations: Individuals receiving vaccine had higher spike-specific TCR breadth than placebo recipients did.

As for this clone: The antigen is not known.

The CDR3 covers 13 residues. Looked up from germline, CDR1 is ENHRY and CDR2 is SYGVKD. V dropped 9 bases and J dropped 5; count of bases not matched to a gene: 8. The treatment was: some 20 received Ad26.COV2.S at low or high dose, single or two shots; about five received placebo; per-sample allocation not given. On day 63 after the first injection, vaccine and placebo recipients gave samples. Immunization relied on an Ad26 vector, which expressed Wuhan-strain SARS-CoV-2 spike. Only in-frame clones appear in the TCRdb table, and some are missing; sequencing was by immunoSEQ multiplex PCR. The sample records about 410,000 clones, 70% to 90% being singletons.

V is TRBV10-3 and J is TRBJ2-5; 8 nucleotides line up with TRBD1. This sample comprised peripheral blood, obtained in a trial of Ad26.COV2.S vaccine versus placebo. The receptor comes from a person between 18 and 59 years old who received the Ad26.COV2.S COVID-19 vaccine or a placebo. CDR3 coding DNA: TGTGCCATTTGGGACAGGCTGGGGGAGACCCAGTACTTC. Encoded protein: CAIWDRLGETQYF.